This T cell receptor beta chain is drawn from a study of graft-versus-host responses after intestinal transplantation. This table comes from immunoSEQ multiplex PCR, and its TCRdb copy is limited to in-frame clones, with some not included. The table lists some 110,000 clones, roughly nine tenths of them singletons, with approximately 0.25% in the top ten. The table lists this clone with a count of one. What it binds is not known. Trimming removed 3 bases from V and 8 bases from J; junction bases left unmatched: 12. The length of the CDR3 is 16 residues. Per germline, CDR1 LNHDA and CDR2 SQIVND (reference sequence).

V usage is TRBV19 and J usage is TRBJ1-4; 7 nucleotides agree with TRBD1. The sequence derives from a human donor who was the organ donor for an intestinal transplant. Material: unstimulated CD4+ T cells sorted from spleen or lymph node cells, obtained before transplant. The CDR3 DNA reads TGTGCCAGTAGTATCTCAAGGACAGGTGAAAGGGAAAAACTGTTTTTT. Protein sequence: CASSISRTGEREKLFF.